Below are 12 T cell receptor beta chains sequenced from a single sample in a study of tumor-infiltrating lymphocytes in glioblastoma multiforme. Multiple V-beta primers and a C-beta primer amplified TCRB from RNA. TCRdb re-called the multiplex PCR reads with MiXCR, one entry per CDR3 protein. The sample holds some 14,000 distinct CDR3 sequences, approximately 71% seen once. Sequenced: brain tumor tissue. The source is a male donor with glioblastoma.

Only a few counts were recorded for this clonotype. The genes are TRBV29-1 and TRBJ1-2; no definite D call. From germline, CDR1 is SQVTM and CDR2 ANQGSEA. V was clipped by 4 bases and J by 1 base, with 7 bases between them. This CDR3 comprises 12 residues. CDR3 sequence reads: CSVGKGNYGYTF. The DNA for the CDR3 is TGCAGCGTTGGGAAGGGTAACTATGGCTACACCTTC.

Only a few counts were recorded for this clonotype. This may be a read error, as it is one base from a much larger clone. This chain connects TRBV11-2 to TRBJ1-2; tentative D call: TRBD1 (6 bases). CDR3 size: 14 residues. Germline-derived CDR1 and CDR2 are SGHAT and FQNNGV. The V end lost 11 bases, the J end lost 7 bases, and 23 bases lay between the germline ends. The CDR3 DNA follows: TGTGCCGGCACCGTGGCGGGGGGCCATCGTGGCTACACCTTC. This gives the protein CAGTVAGGHRGYTF. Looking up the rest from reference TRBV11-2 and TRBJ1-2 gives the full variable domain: EAGVAQSPRYKIIEKRQSVAFWCNPISGHATLYWYQQILGQGPKLLIQFQNNGVVDDSQLPKDRFSAERLKGVDSTLKIQPAKLEDSAVYLCAGTVAGGHRGYTFGSGTRLTVV.

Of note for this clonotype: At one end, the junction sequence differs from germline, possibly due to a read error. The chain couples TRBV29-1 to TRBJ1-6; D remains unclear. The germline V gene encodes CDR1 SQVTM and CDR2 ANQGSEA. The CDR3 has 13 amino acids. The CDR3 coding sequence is TGCAGCGTTGCCAAGGACGGAGAATCACCCCTCCACTTC. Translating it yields CSVAKDGESPLHF. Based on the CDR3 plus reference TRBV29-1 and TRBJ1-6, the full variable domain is SAVISQKPSRDICQRGTSLTIQCQVDSQVTMMFWYRQQPGQSLTLIATANQGSEATYESGFVIDKFPISRPNLTFSTLTVSNMSPEDSSIYLCSVAKDGESPLHFGNGTRLTVT.

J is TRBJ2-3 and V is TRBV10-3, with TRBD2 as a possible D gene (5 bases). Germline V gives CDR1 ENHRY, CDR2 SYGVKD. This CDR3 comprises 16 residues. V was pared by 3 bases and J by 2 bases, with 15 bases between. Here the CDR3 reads CAISDPGRLDTDTQYF. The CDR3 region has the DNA TGTGCCATCAGTGATCCTGGGAGACTGGACACAGATACGCAGTATTTT.

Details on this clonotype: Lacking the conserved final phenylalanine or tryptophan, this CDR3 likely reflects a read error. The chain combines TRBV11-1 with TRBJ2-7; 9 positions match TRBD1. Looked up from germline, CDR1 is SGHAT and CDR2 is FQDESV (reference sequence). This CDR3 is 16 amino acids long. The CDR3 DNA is TGTGCTAGCAGCTTAGCGCGTCCAGACAGGGGGTACGAGCAGTACCTC. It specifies CASSLARPDRGYEQYL.

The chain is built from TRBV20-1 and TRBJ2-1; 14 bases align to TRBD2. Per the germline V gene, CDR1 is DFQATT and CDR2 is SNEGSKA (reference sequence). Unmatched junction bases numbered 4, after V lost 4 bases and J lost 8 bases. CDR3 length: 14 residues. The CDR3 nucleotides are TGCAGTGCTAAGGGACTAGCGGGAGAACATGAGCAGTTCTTC. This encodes CSAKGLAGEHEQFF.

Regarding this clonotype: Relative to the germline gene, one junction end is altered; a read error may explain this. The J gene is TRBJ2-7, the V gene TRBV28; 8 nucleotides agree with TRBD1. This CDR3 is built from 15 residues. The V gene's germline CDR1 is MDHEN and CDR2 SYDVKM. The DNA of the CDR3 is TGTGGCAGCAGTTTTCTGGCAGGGGGCGCTTATGAGCAGTACTTC. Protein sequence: CGSSFLAGGAYEQYF.

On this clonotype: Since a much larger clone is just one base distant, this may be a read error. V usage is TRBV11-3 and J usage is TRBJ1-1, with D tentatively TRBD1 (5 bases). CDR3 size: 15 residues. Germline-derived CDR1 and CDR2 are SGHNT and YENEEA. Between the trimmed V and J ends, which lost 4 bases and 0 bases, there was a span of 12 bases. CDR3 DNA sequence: TGTGCCAGCAGCTCATCCGGGACCTTGAACACTGAAGCTTTCTTT. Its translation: CASSSSGTLNTEAFF.

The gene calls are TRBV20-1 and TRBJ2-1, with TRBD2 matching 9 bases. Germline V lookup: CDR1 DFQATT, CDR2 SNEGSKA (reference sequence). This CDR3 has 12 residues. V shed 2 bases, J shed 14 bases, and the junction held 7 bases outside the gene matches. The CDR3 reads CSARNIAGEEFF. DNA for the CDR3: TGCAGTGCTAGAAACATAGCGGGGGAAGAGTTCTTC.

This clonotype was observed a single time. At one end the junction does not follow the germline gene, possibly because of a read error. The CDR3 sequence: CNARDVGPAEETQYF. CDR3 bases: TGCAATGCTAGAGATGTGGGACCAGCGGAAGAGACCCAGTACTTC. The gene calls are TRBV20-1 and TRBJ2-5; the D gene could be TRBD1 or TRBD2 (5 bases each). The V gene's germline CDR1 is DFQATT and CDR2 SNEGSKA (reference sequence). The length of the CDR3 is 15 residues.

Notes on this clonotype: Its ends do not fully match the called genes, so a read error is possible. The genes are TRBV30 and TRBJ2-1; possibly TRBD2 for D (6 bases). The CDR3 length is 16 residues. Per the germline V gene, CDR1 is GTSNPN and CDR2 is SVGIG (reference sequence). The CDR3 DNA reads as TGTGCCTGGAGCGTGGTACTAGCCTTCTCCTGCAATGAGCAGTTCTTC. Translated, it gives CAWSVVLAFSCNEQFF.

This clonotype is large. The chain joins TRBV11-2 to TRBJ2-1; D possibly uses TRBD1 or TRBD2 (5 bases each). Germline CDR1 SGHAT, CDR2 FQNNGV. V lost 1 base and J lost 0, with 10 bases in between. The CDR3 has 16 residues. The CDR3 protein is CASSLAGGTSYNEQFF. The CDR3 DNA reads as TGTGCCAGCAGCTTAGCGGGTGGGACCTCCTACAATGAGCAGTTCTTC. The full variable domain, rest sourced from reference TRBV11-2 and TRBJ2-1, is EAGVAQSPRYKIIEKRQSVAFWCNPISGHATLYWYQQILGQGPKLLIQFQNNGVVDDSQLPKDRFSAERLKGVDSTLKIQPAKLEDSAVYLCASSLAGGTSYNEQFFGPGTRLTVL.